The 12 T cell receptor beta chains below come from one sample, sequenced in a study of cytomegalovirus exposure and HLA in healthy donors (dated by TCRdb to about 2017). Libraries were built with the immunoSEQ multiplex PCR assay. This is the immuneACCESS table as TCRdb keeps it, with only in-frame sequences that have V and J called. A part of the clones is gone; compared with another copy, unresolved V genes explain less than half, and the rest is unexplained. Across this sample there are approximately 150,000 clones, with roughly 89% seen only once. Roughly 4.3% of the sample comes from the top ten. Sequences were obtained from PBMCs. The source is a man aged 18 to 30 in good health and CMV-seropositive.

The genes are TRBV5-1 and TRBJ1-2, with D tentatively TRBD1 (5 bases). Germline assignment: CDR1 SGHRS and CDR2 YFSETQ. V lost 0 bases to trimming and J lost 0 bases, with 9 bases between them. CDR3 size: 15 residues. CDR3 protein: CASSLAAGPNYGYTF. Written as DNA, the CDR3 is TGCGCCAGCAGCTTGGCCGCAGGGCCTAACTATGGCTACACCTTC.

The count of this clone is one. This sequence joins TRBV6-1 and TRBJ1-2; a possible D gene is TRBD1 (5 bases). In germline, CDR1 is MNHNS, CDR2 SASEGT. V was clipped by 1 base and J by 0 bases, with 9 bases between them. This CDR3 contains 15 residues. The CDR3 coding sequence is TGTGCCAGCAGTGAAGACAGGTCTGCTAACTATGGCTACACCTTC. It is translated as CASSEDRSANYGYTF.

The chain recombines TRBV11-3 with TRBJ2-7, with TRBD1 as a possible D gene (6 bases). CDR1 and CDR2 (germline): SGHNT, YENEEA. V dropped 5 bases and J dropped 4 bases, with 12 bases sitting between them. This CDR3 has 13 residues. CDR3 bases: TGTGCCAGCAGCCATCAACAGGGTTACGAGCAGTACTTC. It is translated as CASSHQQGYEQYF.

The rearrangement uses TRBV5-4 and TRBJ2-3; D remains ambiguous. The length of the CDR3 is 12 residues. Between the trimmed V and J ends, which lost 4 bases and 0 bases, there was a span of 3 bases. The germline CDR1 and CDR2 sequences are SGHNT and YYREEE (reference sequence). The DNA for the CDR3 is TGTGCCAGCAGCACAAGCACAGATACGCAGTATTTT. Protein product: CASSTSTDTQYF.

V and J are TRBV2 and TRBJ2-1; weak D call: TRBD2 (5 bases). The CDR3 consists of 15 residues. Between the trimmed V and J ends, which lost 3 bases and 4 bases, there was a span of 13 bases. The germline V gene encodes CDR1 SNHLY and CDR2 FYNNEI. The CDR3 region is CASSDGETPYNEQFF. Here the CDR3 DNA reads TGTGCCAGCAGTGACGGGGAAACCCCTTACAATGAGCAGTTCTTC. The complete variable domain, with remaining parts taken from reference TRBV2 and TRBJ2-1, reads EPEVTQTPSHQVTQMGQEVILRCVPISNHLYFYWYRQILGQKVEFLVSFYNNEISEKSEIFDDQFSVERPDGSNFTLKIRSTKLEDSAMYFCASSDGETPYNEQFFGPGTRLTVL.

The chain combines TRBV7-9 with TRBJ1-1, with D perhaps matching TRBD1 (6 bases). CDR3 length: 14 amino acids. Germline V gives CDR1 SEHNR, CDR2 FQNEAQ (reference sequence). The V end lost 6 bases, the J end lost 3 bases, and 14 bases lay between the germline ends. Here the CDR3 DNA reads TGTGCCAGCAGACTGGGGGGGCTTGACACTGAAGCTTTCTTT. Translation: CASRLGGLDTEAFF.

V and J are TRBV28 and TRBJ2-2, with 7 bases identical to TRBD1. The germline gives CDR1 MDHEN, CDR2 SYDVKM. The trim removed 4 bases at V and 4 bases at J, leaving 6 bases unmatched. The CDR3 contains 15 residues. CDR3 coding DNA: TGTGCCAGCAGTTGGGACAGTTTGGGCACCGGGGAGCTGTTTTTT. Its protein is CASSWDSLGTGELFF.

This sequence joins TRBV15 and TRBJ2-5, with D possibly being TRBD1 (6 bases). The length of the CDR3 is 17 residues. V gave up 3 bases and J gave up 4 bases, with 21 bases separating them. Germline loops: CDR1 LNHNV, CDR2 YYDKDF (reference sequence). As DNA, the CDR3 is TGTGCCACCAGCAGGGGGAAGACAGGAGGTTTAGGAGAGACCCAGTACTTC. Its translation: CATSRGKTGGLGETQYF.

The gene calls are TRBV13 and TRBJ1-3; 9 bases are a match to TRBD1. The CDR3 sequence is 17 residues long. The germline CDR1 and CDR2 sequences are PRHDT and FYEKMQ (reference sequence). After removal of 2 bases from V and 1 base from J, the junction contained 6 bases not matched to a gene. CDR3 loop: CASSLRQGGISGNTIYF. The CDR3 DNA is TGTGCCAGCAGCTTACGACAGGGGGGGATTTCTGGAAACACCATATATTTT.

The V and J genes are TRBV4-1 and TRBJ1-2; maybe TRBD1 (6 bases). This CDR3 is 14 amino acids long. Trimming left V 0 bases short and J 6 bases short, with 11 bases between. Germline values: CDR1 MGHRA, CDR2 YSYEKL. This chain's CDR3 is CASSQEGRGDGYTF. The CDR3 DNA reads as TGCGCCAGCAGCCAAGAGGGCAGGGGCGATGGCTACACCTTC.

In its sample, this clone was seen a few times. The rearrangement uses TRBV19 and TRBJ1-2; possible D gene TRBD1, 5 bases. V was pared by 2 bases and J by 0 bases, with 16 bases between. The germline V gene has CDR1 LNHDA and CDR2 SQIVND (reference sequence). The CDR3 spans 17 residues. The CDR3 sequence: CASSIRPGRGANYGYTF. CDR3 nucleotides: TGTGCCAGTAGTATACGGCCCGGACGGGGGGCTAACTATGGCTACACCTTC.

The gene calls are TRBV27 and TRBJ2-7, with D perhaps matching TRBD1 (6 bases). The germline V and J ends were trimmed by 2 bases and 4 bases, with 15 bases remaining between them. The germline gives CDR1 MNHEY, CDR2 SMNVEV (reference sequence). The CDR3 contains 15 residues. The CDR3 DNA follows: TGTGCCAGCAGTTTAAGGGATCAGGGGCGGTACGAGCAGTACTTC. This encodes CASSLRDQGRYEQYF.